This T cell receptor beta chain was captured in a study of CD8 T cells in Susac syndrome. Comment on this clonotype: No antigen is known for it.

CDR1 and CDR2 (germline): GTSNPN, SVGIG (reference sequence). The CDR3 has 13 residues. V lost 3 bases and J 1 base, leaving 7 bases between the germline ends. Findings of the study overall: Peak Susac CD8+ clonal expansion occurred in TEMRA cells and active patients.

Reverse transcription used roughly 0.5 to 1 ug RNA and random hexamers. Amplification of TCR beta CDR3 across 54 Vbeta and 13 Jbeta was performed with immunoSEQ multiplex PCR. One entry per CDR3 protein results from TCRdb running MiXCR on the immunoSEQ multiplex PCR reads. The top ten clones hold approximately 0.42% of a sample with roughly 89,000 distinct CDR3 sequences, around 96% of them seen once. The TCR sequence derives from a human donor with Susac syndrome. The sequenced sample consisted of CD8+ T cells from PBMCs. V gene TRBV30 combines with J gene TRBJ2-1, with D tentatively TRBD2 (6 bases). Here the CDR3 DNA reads TGTGCCTGGAGCGGGAGTTCCTACAATGAGCAGTTCTTC. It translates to CAWSGSSYNEQFF.